This note documents a single T cell receptor (beta chain) sequence. Its binding antigen is unknown. This clone may be a read error of a much larger clone one base away. This sample stems from a study of T cells in Graves' hyperthyroidism and ophthalmopathy (dated by TCRdb to between 2018 and 2020). At the level of the whole study: Peripheral blood was collected at initial diagnosis, before any treatment. Prospective prediction of ophthalmopathy was tested in an independent validation cohort consisting of 18 hyperthyroidism patients and approximately 16 patients who later progressed to ophthalmopathy. TCR Vbeta CDR3 sequencing of 135 peripheral blood samples (about 45 ophthalmopathy, some 75 hyperthyroidism and some 17 progressor patients) is reported in the paper. The approximately 90 discovery patients were divided at random into training and test sets in a 7:3 ratio. To identify distinguishing TCR V-J signatures, a discovery cohort of around 100 patients was used, comprising 43 with Graves' ophthalmopathy and about 59 with stable Graves' hyperthyroidism. In addition, the study compared T-cell repertoires in thyroid tissue and in blood from about 6 Graves' hyperthyroidism patients. After sampling, hyperthyroidism patients received methimazole starting at 30 mg daily, and ophthalmopathy patients received high-dose intravenous methylprednisolone.

The study at large found these results: No statistical method was used to set the sample size in advance, and investigators knew the group allocation. Most expanded thyroid clonotypes (frequency above 0.001) were also detected in blood, suggesting blood repertoires may reflect thyroid immune responses. During validation, the model predicted progression to ophthalmopathy a median of approximately 6.5 months ahead of onset, with approximately 70% sensitivity and about 75% specificity. In cross-validation, a model built on a 13 V-J signature told ophthalmopathy apart from stable hyperthyroidism with roughly 87% sensitivity and roughly 82% specificity, and in testing the same model reached 80%/75%.

The hyperthyroidism patients were between 18 and 65 years old and newly diagnosed, with a disease duration of less than 2 months. Patients with uncontrolled infections, other autoimmune diseases, pregnancy or lactation were excluded. Diagnoses were established on the basis of clinical symptoms, serum thyroxine and TRAb, thyroid ultrasound, and orbital computed tomography. For progressor patients, blood was drawn at the first diagnosis of hyperthyroidism, before any ophthalmopathy symptoms had appeared. PBMCs were separated from roughly 9.6 ml of fresh peripheral blood using Ficoll-Paque density gradient centrifugation. Patients classed as progressors first received a Graves' hyperthyroidism diagnosis and then went on to develop ophthalmopathy during follow-up. Total RNA was extracted with Trizol reagent, and quality was checked on an Agilent 2100 Bioanalyzer. The germline V gene specifies SQVTM as CDR1 and ANQGSEA as CDR2. The CDR3 covers 12 residues, taking in both the cysteine and the phenylalanine. Only the CDR3 region is kept as DNA, spanning 36 bases read in frame from base 1.

The TCR beta CDR3 regions were amplified from RNA transcripts. The TCR CDR3 was subjected to a first round of RT-PCR using the HTBI primer set and the Qiagen OneStep RT-PCR kit. Libraries were constructed in a second round of multiplex PCR, after which size selection and purification were carried out. Sequencing of the libraries was done on an Illumina HiSeq2000 using paired-end 100 bp reads. The authors' analysis ran thus. SOAPnuke was used to process the raw data, removing reads that contained adapters or uncalled bases, had a mean Phred below 15, or lacked an exact match to the constant primer or identifier. COPE v1.2.5 was used to merge high-quality paired reads, and clonotypes were defined as unique nucleotide sequences. Clonotypes were aligned to IMGT TRBV, TRBD and TRBJ reference segments using MiTCR v1.1. The analysis was restricted to V-J combinations with a frequency above 0.0001, which together covered 99% to 99.2% of the repertoires. A TCS score was defined as the ratio of F50 (clonal expansion) to E x V (chaos), with BLOSUM62-based TCRdist applied between CDR3 peptides within each V-J. Welch's t-statistics and random forest reduced roughly 530 V-J features to 10 to 15, which were used in a naive Bayes classifier (R e1071). The public reads were quality trimmed at Q25 with fastp and then assembled into clones with MiXCR by TCRdb, keeping productive beta chains. Each CDR3 protein appears once, grouped with its most common genes and DNA. Here the V and J calls rest on TCRdb's processing, not on the authors' analysis. For this sample the table gives under 350,000 distinct CDR3 sequences, of which approximately 12% were detected only once. The ten biggest clones cover almost 8% of the sample.

The chain is assembled from TRBV29-1 and TRBJ2-1; no D segment can be confidently identified. Sequencing was carried out using blood. The receptor's source is a woman aged 25 to 39 with Graves' hyperthyroidism that later progressed to Graves' ophthalmopathy. The bases read TGCAGCGTTGTGGTCCAAGCCAATGAGCAGTCCTTC. The encoded protein is CSVVVQANEQSF.